The T cell receptor (beta chain) under discussion was sequenced for a study of response to subunit inactivated influenza vaccine (dated by TCRdb to the late 2010s). General notes on the study: To follow how T cells responded to a trivalent subunit inactivated influenza vaccine, the researchers relied on deep quantitative profiling of the T cell receptor repertoire. Broader findings and caveats from the paper: According to the authors, only a limited number of new T cells may be recruited by each seasonal influenza vaccination.

The library was prepared using RT-PCR. The data were produced on an Illumina HiSeq 2500. TCRdb reprocessing: public reads trimmed at Q25 with fastp, clones called with MiXCR, in-frame beta chains kept. One record per CDR3 amino acid sequence lists the most common genes and DNA. Counted in this sample were roughly 700,000 distinct CDR3 sequences; 15% to 18% of them appeared once. Of the sample, around 10% falls within the top ten clones. From the cysteine up to the phenylalanine, the CDR3 has a length of 18 residues. Just the 54-base CDR3 DNA is kept, in frame starting at base 1. Per the germline V gene, SGDLS is the CDR1 and YYNGEE is the CDR2. The V and J ends are trimmed by 0 bases and 8 bases, leaving 21 bases between them. There are a few counts of this clonotype. The antigen this receptor binds is unknown. No much larger clone is present one base from it, and per-base qualities are unavailable.

Sequencing was performed on PBMCs from blood, taken 11 to 12 days after vaccination. The chain is assembled from TRBV9 and TRBJ1-6; matching of 6 bases hints at TRBD1 as the D gene. The receptor was derived from a middle-aged man who received an inactivated influenza vaccine. Donor details come from another sample of the same person, matched by shared clones. The nucleotide sequence is TGTGCCAGCAGCGTAGCCTGGGACAACAATAAGGTGGATTCACCCCTCCACTTT. It specifies CASSVAWDNNKVDSPLHF. The entire variable domain, with the stretches around the CDR3 drawn from the reference TRBV9 and TRBJ1-6 proteins, is DSGVTQTPKHLITATGQRVTLRCSPRSGDLSVYWYQQSLDQGLQFLIQYYNGEERAKGNILERFSAQQFPDLHSELNLSSLELGDSALYFCASSVAWDNNKVDSPLHFGNGTRLTVT.